The 8 T cell receptor beta chains given below trace back to one sample, sequenced in a study of T cell responses to AZD1222 COVID-19 vaccine. Repertoires were generated with immunoSEQ multiplex PCR, while TCRdb's copy carries only in-frame clones and drops some. The table records around 200,000 clones, about 86% of them present only once. This specimen was peripheral blood, taken on day 0 of AZD1222 vaccination. These receptors all stem from an adult in good health.

The chain joins TRBV30 to TRBJ1-2; D gene ambiguous. The length of the CDR3 is 14 residues. Germline V gives CDR1 GTSNPN, CDR2 SVGIG (reference sequence). Trimming took off 2 bases at V and 4 bases at J, with 14 bases between the two ends. The CDR3 sequence: CAWSPLSMIYGYTF. CDR3 DNA: TGTGCCTGGAGTCCCCTCTCCATGATCTATGGCTACACCTTC. The full variable domain, with the rest looked up from reference TRBV30 and TRBJ1-2, is SQTIHQWPATLVQPVGSPLSLECTVEGTSNPNLYWYRQAAGRGLQLLFYSVGIGQISSEVPQNLSASRPQDRQFILSSKKLLLSDSGFYLCAWSPLSMIYGYTFGSGTRLTVV.

This sequence joins TRBV5-4 and TRBJ1-2, with TRBD1 matching over 9 bases. V gave up 5 bases and J gave up 3 bases; unmatched junction bases: 5. The CDR3 extends over 14 amino acids. Germline V CDR1 and CDR2: SGHNT, YYREEE (reference sequence). Written as DNA, the CDR3 is TGTGCCAGCAGTTCCACAGGGGGCGACTATGGCTACACCTTC. This encodes CASSSTGGDYGYTF.

This clone was counted a few times. J is TRBJ1-2 and V is TRBV5-1; 7 bases map to TRBD1. Germline CDR1 and CDR2: SGHRS and YFSETQ. The CDR3 has 14 amino acids. J was trimmed by 10 bases and V by 4 bases; bases with no gene match: 13. DNA for the CDR3: TGCGCCAGCAGCGAAACAGGGGTCTCTCCCCTCTACACCTTC. Its protein is CASSETGVSPLYTF.

This sequence joins TRBV9 and TRBJ1-1; 8 nucleotides match TRBD1. Looked up from germline, CDR1 is SGDLS and CDR2 is YYNGEE. V shed 1 base and J 2 bases; nucleotides not matched to a gene: 4. The CDR3 extends over 15 amino acids. The CDR3 DNA sequence: TGTGCCAGCAGCGTACAACCAGGGGGCAACACTGAAGCTTTCTTT. Amino acid sequence: CASSVQPGGNTEAFF.

This clone showed up just once. The genes are TRBV10-3 and TRBJ1-2; D is unclear. Germline CDR1 is ENHRY and CDR2 is SYGVKD. This CDR3 region has 13 residues. V lost 8 bases, J lost 7 bases, and 17 bases lay in between. The CDR3 region is CAIESDPQSGYTF. The DNA of the CDR3 is TGTGCCATCGAATCGGATCCCCAGAGTGGCTACACCTTC.

The chain recombines TRBV10-3 with TRBJ2-1, with D tentatively TRBD2 (7 bases). Per germline, CDR1 ENHRY and CDR2 SYGVKD. The CDR3 loop spans 13 amino acids. Trimming took off 8 bases at V and 9 bases at J, with 17 bases between the two ends. CDR3 amino acids: CAIRGGVAAEQFF. The CDR3 DNA follows: TGTGCCATCCGAGGGGGGGTGGCGGCTGAGCAGTTCTTC.

This rearrangement joins TRBV7-2 to TRBJ2-1; 11 nucleotides agree with TRBD2. There are 14 residues in the CDR3. Germline CDR1 is SGHTA and CDR2 is FQGNSA. With V trimmed by 5 bases and J by 8 bases, 5 bases remained unmatched. As DNA, the CDR3 is TGTGCCAGCAGCGTTAGCGGGGGGGGCGATGAGCAGTTCTTC. It translates to CASSVSGGGDEQFF. Combining the CDR3 with reference TRBV7-2 and TRBJ2-1 gives the whole variable domain GAGVSQSPSNKVTEKGKDVELRCDPISGHTALYWYRQSLGQGLEFLIYFQGNSAPDKSGLPSDRFSAERTGGSVSTLTIQRTQQEDSAVYLCASSVSGGGDEQFFGPGTRLTVL.

The V call is TRBV11-1, the J call TRBJ2-3; the match to TRBD2 covers 8 bases. CDR1 and CDR2 (germline): SGHAT, FQDESV (reference sequence). The CDR3 contains 16 residues. Trimming cost V 5 bases and J 3 bases; bases outside gene matches: 10. CDR3 sequence reads: CASSPRFERGTDTQYF. The CDR3 DNA reads TGTGCCAGCAGCCCCCGGTTTGAGCGGGGGACAGATACGCAGTATTTT. Based on the CDR3 plus reference TRBV11-1 and TRBJ2-3, the full variable domain is EAEVAQSPRYKITEKSQAVAFWCDPISGHATLYWYRQILGQGPELLVQFQDESVVDDSQLPKDRFSAERLKGVDSTLKIQPAELGDSAMYLCASSPRFERGTDTQYFGPGTRLTVL.